The 22 T cell receptor beta chains below were found in one sample sequenced in a study of technical replicates of blood from several donors. Produced via immunoSEQ multiplex PCR; TCRdb's table is partial and in-frame only. This table has 60,000 or so clones, around nine tenths appearing once. Sequencing was performed on PBMCs. The receptors come from a human donor in good health. Some clones in this sample may be carry-over from other donors' samples.

The chain carries TRBV18 and TRBJ2-7, with 7 nucleotides matching TRBD1. The CDR3 consists of 15 residues. J lost 2 bases, V lost 2 bases, and 6 bases had no gene match. Germline V gene data show CDR1 as KGHSH and CDR2 as LQKENI. The CDR3 sequence is CASSPGQVGAYEQYF. The DNA of the CDR3 is TGTGCCAGCTCACCAGGACAGGTGGGGGCCTACGAGCAGTACTTC.

This clone was recorded only once. The CDR3 bases are TGTGCCAGCAGTTGGGCCCGGACAAACTATGGCTACACCTTC. Residues: CASSWARTNYGYTF. The chain links TRBV6-5 to TRBJ1-2, with D possibly being TRBD1 (5 bases). This CDR3 contains 14 residues. Deletions cut 4 bases from V and 2 bases from J, with 11 bases between. The germline V gene encodes CDR1 MNHEY and CDR2 SVGAGI.

The rearrangement joins TRBV7-9 to TRBJ2-3; 11 bases are a match to TRBD2. The germline CDR1 and CDR2 sequences are SEHNR and FQNEAQ (reference sequence). The CDR3 has 16 residues. V shed 5 bases, J shed 4 bases, and the junction held 8 bases outside the gene matches. The CDR3 protein is CASSPQLAGVPDTQYF. The CDR3 nucleotides are TGTGCCAGCAGCCCCCAACTAGCGGGAGTACCAGATACGCAGTATTTT.

The rearrangement links TRBV10-3 to TRBJ1-6, with D possibly matching TRBD1 (6 bases). CDR3 length equals 14 residues. Trimming took off 6 bases at V and 7 bases at J, with 13 bases between the two ends. Germline CDR1 is ENHRY and CDR2 is SYGVKD. The CDR3 DNA reads as TGTGCCATCAGAAGGGGGGGGACAAATTCACCCCTCCACTTT. Translated: CAIRRGGTNSPLHF.

This clone was picked up many times. The chain has TRBV15 and TRBJ1-1, with 7 nucleotides matching TRBD1. V lost 5 bases, J lost 3 bases, and 9 bases stayed unmatched. The germline V gene has CDR1 LNHNV and CDR2 YYDKDF (reference sequence). This CDR3 is built from 15 residues. The CDR3 spells CATSGLTGRYTEAFF. For the CDR3, the DNA is TGTGCCACCAGCGGCCTGACAGGGCGATACACTGAAGCTTTCTTT.

This chain links TRBV7-9 with TRBJ2-1; TRBD1 is a possible D gene (5 bases). CDR1 is SEHNR and CDR2 is FQNEAQ in the germline V gene (reference sequence). V shed 0 bases and J shed 7 bases, with 16 bases lying between them. CDR3 size: 16 residues. Here the CDR3 DNA reads TGTGCCAGCAGCTTAGCGGACCGGCAGGGCAAAAATGAGCAGTTCTTC. Its protein product is CASSLADRQGKNEQFF.

The V call is TRBV4-2, the J call TRBJ2-7, with 8 positions matching TRBD1. The CDR3 runs 14 residues. Trimming removed 1 base from V and 2 bases from J; junction bases left unmatched: 1. Germline CDR1 LGHNA, CDR2 YNFKEQ. CDR3 coding DNA: TGTGCCAGCAGCCAAGGGACAGGGCCCTACGAGCAGTACTTC. As protein: CASSQGTGPYEQYF.

V is TRBV10-3 and J is TRBJ1-2; tentatively, D is TRBD1 (6 bases). Deletions cut 2 bases from V and 4 bases from J, with 14 bases between. Germline lookup yields CDR1 ENHRY and CDR2 SYGVKD. The CDR3 totals 15 residues. CDR3 nucleotides: TGTGCCATCAGTGAGGACGCACAGGGTTCCTATGGCTACACCTTC. This translates into CAISEDAQGSYGYTF.

This rearrangement joins TRBV6-1 to TRBJ1-5; 9 bases align to TRBD1. Germline V lookup: CDR1 MNHNS, CDR2 SASEGT. CDR3 size: 15 residues. The V gene end was trimmed by 6 bases and the J gene end by 1 base; junction bases not matched to a gene: 4. The CDR3 region is CASREQGASNQPQHF. CDR3 DNA: TGTGCCAGCAGAGAACAGGGGGCGAGCAATCAGCCCCAGCATTTT.

This chain joins TRBV2 and TRBJ1-2, with no clear D. Germline values: CDR1 SNHLY, CDR2 FYNNEI. The CDR3 has 14 amino acids. Between the trimmed V and J ends, which lost 5 bases and 0 bases, there was a span of 10 bases. CDR3 residues: CASSSIGTNYGYTF. CDR3 nucleotides: TGTGCCAGCAGTTCTATCGGGACTAACTATGGCTACACCTTC.

This rearrangement joins TRBV18 to TRBJ1-4; D is ambiguous. The V and J ends lost 1 base and 0 bases respectively, with 9 bases between them. CDR1 is KGHSH, CDR2 LQKENI, per germline. There are 16 residues in the CDR3. CDR3 nucleotide sequence: TGTGCCAGCTCACCACGACATTTAGCAACTAATGAAAAACTGTTTTTT. Translation: CASSPRHLATNEKLFF.

In DNA, the CDR3 is TGTGCCTGGAGTGTACGTGGGAGTATCGCTGAGCAGTTCTTC. This codes for CAWSVRGSIAEQFF. The chain links TRBV30 to TRBJ2-1; the D gene is possibly TRBD2 (5 bases). Germline-derived CDR1 and CDR2 are GTSNPN and SVGIG (reference sequence). V lost 0 bases, J lost 9 bases, and 15 bases lay in between. The CDR3 has 14 residues.

This clone came up a few times. This chain links TRBV18 with TRBJ1-1, with 9 bases identical to TRBD1. Trimming cost V 5 bases and J 10 bases; bases outside gene matches: 11. Germline assignment: CDR1 KGHSH and CDR2 LQKENI. The CDR3 extends over 14 amino acids. The CDR3 loop reads CASSTSGQGLRAFF. In DNA form, the CDR3 reads TGTGCCAGCTCAACATCAGGACAGGGGCTTCGAGCTTTCTTT.

The CDR3 DNA is TGTGCCAGCAGTTACGGAGATGGACAGGGCGAGACCCAGTACTTC. Residues: CASSYGDGQGETQYF. The V and J genes are TRBV6-5 and TRBJ2-5, with 8 bases identical to TRBD1. With V trimmed by 2 bases and J by 5 bases, 7 bases remained unmatched. CDR3 length: 15 amino acids. The germline V gene encodes CDR1 MNHEY and CDR2 SVGAGI.

At least ten counts were recorded for this clone. The chain recombines TRBV5-1 with TRBJ2-4, with 8 bases matching TRBD1. Looked up from germline, CDR1 is SGHRS and CDR2 is YFSETQ. V shed 3 bases, J shed 8 bases, and the junction held 7 bases outside the gene matches. The CDR3 has 14 amino acids. CDR3 DNA sequence: TGCGCCAGCAGCTCCGGACAGGGTGGGGACATTCAGTACTTC. Protein sequence: CASSSGQGGDIQYF.

The chain is built from TRBV6-1 and TRBJ2-1; perhaps TRBD2 as D (6 bases). The CDR3 length is 16 residues. V was pared by 3 bases and J by 3 bases, with 15 bases between. Germline V gene lookup returns CDR1 MNHNS and CDR2 SASEGT. CDR3 in DNA: TGTGCCAGCAGTGACGGCAGGGCGGGGATCTACAATGAGCAGTTCTTC. Translated, it gives CASSDGRAGIYNEQFF.

The chain carries TRBV7-9 and TRBJ2-7; TRBD2 agrees at 9 bases. Looked up from germline, CDR1 is SEHNR and CDR2 is FQNEAQ (reference sequence). J was trimmed by 2 bases and V by 6 bases; bases with no gene match: 5. CDR3 length: 14 residues. The CDR3 sequence: CASRERGDTYEQYF. DNA of the CDR3: TGTGCCAGCAGGGAGCGGGGGGACACCTACGAGCAGTACTTC.

A single count supports this clone. V usage is TRBV7-2 and J usage is TRBJ2-4, with a weak D call TRBD1 (5 bases). V shed 1 base and J shed 6 bases, with 13 bases lying between them. CDR1 and CDR2 from the germline V gene are SGHTA and FQGNSA. This CDR3 region has 15 residues. CDR3 in DNA: TGTGCCAGCAGCTTAGGGGCAAGGGGCAGAAACATTCAGTACTTC. Protein: CASSLGARGRNIQYF.

This chain links TRBV12-5 with TRBJ2-7, with 9 positions matching TRBD1. Germline CDR1 LGHNT, CDR2 FRNRAP. The CDR3 is 17 amino acids. Trimming removed 1 base from V and 4 bases from J; junction bases left unmatched: 11. CDR3 in DNA: TGTGCTAGTGGTTTGGCCACCCGGGGGACAGGGAGGTACGAGCAGTACTTC. Amino acid sequence: CASGLATRGTGRYEQYF.

The chain combines TRBV6-6 with TRBJ2-3; tentative D call: TRBD2 (6 bases). Germline V CDR1 and CDR2: MNHNY, SVGAGI (reference sequence). The CDR3 runs to 14 residues. V dropped 5 bases and J dropped 4 bases, with 13 bases sitting between them. The CDR3 region is CASSPYGSPDTQYF. As DNA, the CDR3 is TGTGCCAGCAGTCCCTACGGGAGTCCAGATACGCAGTATTTT.

The rearrangement links TRBV29-1 to TRBJ1-5; TRBD1 agrees at 7 bases. V shed 7 bases, J shed 2 bases, and the junction held 8 bases outside the gene matches. Germline V CDR1 and CDR2: SQVTM, ANQGSEA. The CDR3 consists of 14 residues. As DNA, the CDR3 is TGCAGCGACCGACAGGGTCGAGGCAATCAGCCCCAGCATTTT. Translated: CSDRQGRGNQPQHF.

CDR3 sequence: CASSPGGTESYEQYF. CDR3 sequence (DNA): TGTGCCAGCTCACCAGGCGGGACGGAGTCCTACGAGCAGTACTTC. The chain couples TRBV18 to TRBJ2-7; maybe TRBD2 (6 bases). The germline V and J ends were trimmed by 2 bases and 1 base, with 12 bases remaining between them. The germline V gene encodes CDR1 KGHSH and CDR2 LQKENI. This CDR3 region has 15 residues.